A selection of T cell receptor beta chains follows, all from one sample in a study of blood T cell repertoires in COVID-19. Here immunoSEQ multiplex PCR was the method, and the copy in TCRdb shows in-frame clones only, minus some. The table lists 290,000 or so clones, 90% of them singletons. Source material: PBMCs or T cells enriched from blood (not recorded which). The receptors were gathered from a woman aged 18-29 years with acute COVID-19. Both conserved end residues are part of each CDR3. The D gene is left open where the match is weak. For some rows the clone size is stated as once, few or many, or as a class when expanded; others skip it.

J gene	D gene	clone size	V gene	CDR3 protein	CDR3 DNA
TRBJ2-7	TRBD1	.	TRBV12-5	CASGWETGAYEQYF	TGTGCTAGTGGTTGGGAGACAGGGGCCTACGAGCAGTACTTC
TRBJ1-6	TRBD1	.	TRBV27	CASSAKGQGLRNSPLHF	TGTGCCAGCAGTGCCAAGGGACAGGGCCTTAGGAATTCACCCCTCCACTTT
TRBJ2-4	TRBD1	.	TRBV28	CASSGGQLLAKNIQYF	TGTGCCAGCAGTGGGGGACAGCTACTAGCCAAAAACATTCAGTACTTC
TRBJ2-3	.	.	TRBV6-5	CASSYRGDTDTQYF	TGTGCCAGCAGTTACCGGGGAGACACAGATACGCAGTATTTT
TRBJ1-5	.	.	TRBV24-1	CATQSATGLNQPQHF	TGTGCCACCCAAAGCGCGACAGGCCTAAATCAGCCCCAGCATTTT
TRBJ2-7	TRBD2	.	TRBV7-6	CASNDEAGGYEQYF	TGTGCCAGCAACGACGAGGCGGGAGGGTACGAGCAGTACTTC
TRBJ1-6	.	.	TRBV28	CASGTHPQGDNSPLHF	TGTGCCAGCGGAACCCATCCACAGGGAGATAATTCACCCCTCCACTTT
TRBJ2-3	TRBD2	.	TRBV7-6	CASSLVAGAADTQYF	TGTGCCAGCAGCTTAGTGGCGGGAGCGGCAGATACGCAGTATTTT
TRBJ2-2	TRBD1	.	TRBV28	CASSLGDRVTGELFF	TGTGCCAGCAGTTTAGGGGACAGGGTCACCGGGGAGCTGTTTTTT
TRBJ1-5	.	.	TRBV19	CASSALGGSNQPQHF	TGTGCCAGTAGTGCCCTGGGGGGGAGCAATCAGCCCCAGCATTTT
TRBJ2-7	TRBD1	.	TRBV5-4	CASSPQGADEQYF	TGTGCCAGCAGCCCACAGGGGGCCGACGAGCAGTACTTC
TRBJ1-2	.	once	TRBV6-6	CASSYSPTGKYGYTF	TGTGCCAGCAGTTACTCGCCTACAGGGAAGTATGGCTACACCTTC